This T cell receptor (beta chain) was identified in a study of cytomegalovirus exposure and HLA in healthy donors. The V segment lost 5 bases and the J segment 4 bases; nucleotides outside the gene matches: 5. The CDR3 has 15 amino acids. Germline values: CDR1 SGHTA, CDR2 FQGNSA. The PCR was carried out with 60 Vbeta primers and 13 Jbeta primers. In the original analysis: In a later analysis, approximately 80 million unique TCR beta chains included roughly 11 million shared by two or more donors. Method: immunoSEQ multiplex PCR; TCRdb's copy keeps in-frame clones and lacks some. V and J calls and clone size come straight from that table; D and trimming were deduced from the DNA. Of about 130,000 clones listed, over 80% were seen once; the top ten hold approximately 1.1%. General study findings and limits: Reportedly, diagnosis of cytomegalovirus status by the classifier showed high specificity and sensitivity. For most subjects, TCR beta sequences were reported to predict HLA-A and HLA-B alleles with accuracy.

Turning to this clone: As yet, its antigen is unknown.

Sequencing was done on a sample of PBMCs. This TCR derives from a boy aged 5-17 years in good health and CMV-seronegative. This chain joins TRBV7-2 and TRBJ2-2; 9 bases are shared with TRBD2. CDR3 region: CASSPSGRPTGELFF. The CDR3 region has the DNA TGTGCCAGCAGCCCGAGCGGGAGGCCCACCGGGGAGCTGTTTTTT.